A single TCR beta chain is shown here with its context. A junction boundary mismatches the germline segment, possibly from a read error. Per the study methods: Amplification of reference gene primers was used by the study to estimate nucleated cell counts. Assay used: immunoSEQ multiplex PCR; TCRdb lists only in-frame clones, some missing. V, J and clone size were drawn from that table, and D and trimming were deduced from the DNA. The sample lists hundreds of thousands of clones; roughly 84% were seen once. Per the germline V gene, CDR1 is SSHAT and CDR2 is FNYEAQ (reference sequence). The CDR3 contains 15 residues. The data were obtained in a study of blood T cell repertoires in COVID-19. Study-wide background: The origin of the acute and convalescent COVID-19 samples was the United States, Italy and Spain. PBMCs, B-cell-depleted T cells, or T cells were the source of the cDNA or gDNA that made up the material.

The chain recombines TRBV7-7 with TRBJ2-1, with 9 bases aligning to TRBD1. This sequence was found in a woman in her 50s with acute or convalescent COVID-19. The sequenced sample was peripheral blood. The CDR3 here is CASSQDRGQYNEQFF. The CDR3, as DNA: TGTGCTAGCAGCCAGGACAGGGGCCAGTACAATGAGCAGTTCTTC.